One sample yielded the 20 T cell receptor beta chains listed below, sequenced in a study of CD8 T cells in Susac syndrome. An amount of RNA that ranged from about 0.45 to 1 ug was reverse transcribed with random hexamers. TCRdb re-analysed the immunoSEQ multiplex PCR reads in MiXCR, keeping a single row per CDR3 protein. The table includes 100,000 or so distinct CDR3 sequences, around 90% detected once. Sequencing input: CD4+ T cells from PBMCs. These receptors came from a human donor in good health.

Of note for this clonotype: The junction and the germline gene differ at one end; a read error may be behind it. The V and J genes are TRBV20-1 and TRBJ1-1; D remains ambiguous. CDR3 length: 15 residues. The V gene's germline CDR1 is DFQATT and CDR2 SNEGSKA (reference sequence). CDR3 residues: CSARPVQQLNTEVFF. The CDR3 bases are TGCAGTGCTCGTCCCGTACAGCAACTGAACACTGAAGTTTTCTTT.

The chain joins TRBV4-3 to TRBJ2-3, with TRBD2 identical over 10 bases. Germline V gene sequence: CDR1 LGHNA, CDR2 YSLEER. The CDR3 is made up of 15 amino acids. The V and J ends lost 3 bases and 3 bases, in that order; junction bases with no gene match: 3. This chain's CDR3 is CASSHSSGGTDTQYF. The CDR3 nucleotides read TGCGCCAGCAGCCATTCTAGCGGGGGTACAGATACGCAGTATTTT.

This chain connects TRBV29-1 to TRBJ1-1, with a weak D call TRBD1 (5 bases). Germline assignment: CDR1 SQVTM and CDR2 ANQGSEA. The ends were cut back, 1 base at V and 4 bases at J, with 10 bases in the middle. The CDR3 consists of 13 residues. DNA for the CDR3: TGCAGCGTTGAAGGGGCGGGGGGCACTGAAGCTTTCTTT. As protein: CSVEGAGGTEAFF.

The V call is TRBV2, the J call TRBJ1-1; D possibly corresponds to TRBD1 (5 bases). The CDR3 covers 12 residues. Germline-derived CDR1 and CDR2 are SNHLY and FYNNEI. V lost 7 bases and J lost 7, with 13 bases in between. CDR3: CASTGSGFEAFF. The DNA for the CDR3 is TGTGCCAGCACAGGGTCGGGGTTTGAAGCTTTCTTT.

This chain uses TRBV9 with TRBJ2-6; the match to TRBD1 covers 7 bases. The length of the CDR3 is 18 residues. Germline CDR1 and CDR2: SGDLS and YYNGEE. V was clipped by 4 bases and J by 0 bases; unmatched bases: 10. The DNA of the CDR3 is TGTGCCAGCAGCCATGGACAGGCTCAACGCTCTGGGGCCAACGTCCTGACTTTC. The encoded protein is CASSHGQAQRSGANVLTF.

The chain combines TRBV6-2 or TRBV6-3 with TRBJ1-5, with 7 bases lining up with TRBD1. CDR1 and CDR2 (germline): MNHEY, SVGEGT. This CDR3 has 14 amino acids. J lost 0 bases, V lost 8 bases, and 4 bases had no gene match. The chain's CDR3 is CASSGTASNQPQHF. CDR3 bases: TGTGCCAGCTCGGGGACAGCTAGCAATCAGCCCCAGCATTTT.

The chain recombines TRBV7-2 with TRBJ1-1; D is unresolved. Trimming pared 1 base from V and 1 base from J, leaving 7 bases between. This CDR3 contains 14 residues. CDR1 is SGHTA, CDR2 FQGNSA, per germline. Here the CDR3 DNA reads TGTGCCAGCAGCTTAGGTTCAGCGAACACTGAAGCTTTCTTT. It encodes CASSLGSANTEAFF.

The CDR3 DNA is TGTGCCAGCAGCCCGTCATCGGGTTGGGGGTCCGACAATGAGCAGTTCTTC. Translating it yields CASSPSSGWGSDNEQFF. The chain uses TRBV7-9 and TRBJ2-1; D possibly uses TRBD1 or TRBD2 (5 bases each). The germline gives CDR1 SEHNR, CDR2 FQNEAQ (reference sequence). The CDR3 is 17 residues long. Deletions cut 5 bases from V and 5 bases from J, with 22 bases between.

In this sample, this clonotype turned up once. The CDR3 nucleotides read TGTGCCAGCAGCCGGAGGGGGGGGTCGGCCAGCACAGATACGCAGTATTTT. Encoded protein: CASSRRGGSASTDTQYF. This chain links TRBV7-2 with TRBJ2-3, with TRBD2 as a possible D gene (7 bases). The V end lost 5 bases, the J end lost 0 bases, and 18 bases lay between the germline ends. Germline V lookup: CDR1 SGHTA, CDR2 FQGNSA. The CDR3 covers 17 residues.

V and J are TRBV23-1 and TRBJ2-7; weak D call: TRBD1 (6 bases). TRBV23-1 is classed as an ORF, of uncertain function. V lost 2 bases, J lost 6 bases, and 23 bases lay in between. The CDR3 runs 17 residues. The CDR3 loop reads CASSQNTIIGGVCEQYF. In DNA form, the CDR3 reads TGCGCCAGCAGTCAAAACACCATTATAGGGGGTGTTTGCGAGCAGTACTTC.

The V gene is TRBV14, the J gene TRBJ1-4, with D tentatively TRBD1 (5 bases). The V gene lost 1 base and the J gene lost 2 bases, with 11 bases spanning the gap. Germline CDR1 reads SGHDN; CDR2 reads FVKESK. The CDR3 totals 16 residues. CDR3 sequence reads: CASSQGDRRTNEKLFF. The DNA of the CDR3 is TGTGCCAGCAGCCAAGGTGACAGACGCACTAATGAAAAACTGTTTTTT.

The rearrangement links TRBV5-1 to TRBJ1-1, with TRBD1 matching 9 bases. This CDR3 has 13 amino acids. Germline CDR1 SGHRS, CDR2 YFSETQ. J lost 7 bases, V lost 4 bases, and 5 bases had no gene match. The CDR3 coding sequence is TGCGCCAGCAGCCCGGGACAGGGAAGTGAAGCTTTCTTT. Protein product: CASSPGQGSEAFF.

This rearrangement joins TRBV6-2 or TRBV6-3 to TRBJ1-5; TRBD1 aligns across 11 bases. Germline values: CDR1 MNHEY, CDR2 SVGEGT. This CDR3 contains 17 residues. The J segment lost 5 bases and the V segment lost 4 bases, leaving 10 bases of the junction unmatched. CDR3 sequence reads: CASSSRTGGGLDQPQHF. CDR3 sequence (DNA): TGTGCCAGCAGTTCGAGGACAGGGGGCGGTCTGGATCAGCCCCAGCATTTT.

In this sample, this clonotype turned up once. The chain uses TRBV7-3 and TRBJ2-6; 9 bases fit TRBD1. Germline lookup yields CDR1 SGHTA and CDR2 FQGTGA. The CDR3 is 18 amino acids. The V segment lost 6 bases and the J segment 0 bases; nucleotides outside the gene matches: 9. CDR3: CASRVTGTGFSGANVLTF. The CDR3 DNA reads as TGTGCCAGCAGAGTAACCGGGACAGGGTTCTCTGGGGCCAACGTCCTGACTTTC.

The chain is built from TRBV20-1 and TRBJ1-1; 8 bases agree with TRBD1. The CDR3 is 14 amino acids. Germline CDR1 reads DFQATT; CDR2 reads SNEGSKA (reference sequence). With V trimmed by 1 base and J by 6 bases, 7 bases remained unmatched. Written as DNA, the CDR3 is TGCAGTGCTAGAGGGTCAGGGGGCAACCCTGAAGCTTTCTTT. It codes for CSARGSGGNPEAFF.

The V gene is TRBV7-2, the J gene TRBJ2-5; no reliable D call. The V gene lost 0 bases and the J gene lost 2 bases, with 4 bases spanning the gap. This CDR3 comprises 13 residues. Per germline, CDR1 SGHTA and CDR2 FQGNSA. CDR3 amino acids: CASSLAQQETQYF. The CDR3 bases are TGTGCCAGCAGCTTAGCCCAGCAAGAGACCCAGTACTTC. The entire variable domain, with the rest obtained from reference TRBV7-2 and TRBJ2-5, is as follows: GAGVSQSPSNKVTEKGKDVELRCDPISGHTALYWYRQSLGQGLEFLIYFQGNSAPDKSGLPSDRFSAERTGGSVSTLTIQRTQQEDSAVYLCASSLAQQETQYFGPGTRLLVL.

The chain is built from TRBV29-1 and TRBJ1-6; maybe TRBD1 (5 bases). This CDR3 comprises 13 residues. Looked up from germline, CDR1 is SQVTM and CDR2 is ANQGSEA. The germline V and J ends were trimmed by 3 bases and 8 bases, with 11 bases remaining between them. CDR3 nucleotide sequence: TGCAGCGTTGAGGTAGGGGCGGATTCACCCCTCCACTTT. It encodes CSVEVGADSPLHF.

In its sample, this clonotype was seen once. The rearrangement links TRBV20-1 to TRBJ1-1; maybe TRBD1 (6 bases). The CDR3 consists of 14 residues. Germline V lookup: CDR1 DFQATT, CDR2 SNEGSKA (reference sequence). Trimming removed 6 bases at V and 1 base at J, with 15 bases between. This chain's CDR3 is CSANPKGGNTEAFF. The CDR3 nucleotides read TGCAGTGCCAACCCCAAGGGGGGGAACACTGAAGCTTTCTTT.

The chain links TRBV5-1 to TRBJ2-1; D may correspond to TRBD1 or TRBD2 (5 bases each). The CDR3 consists of 15 residues. Germline CDR1 SGHRS, CDR2 YFSETQ. Trimming stripped 5 bases from V and 5 bases from J, with 17 bases between. CDR3 coding DNA: TGCGCCAGCAGTTCCTCCTCTCAGGGAGACAATGAGCAGTTCTTC. Translation gives CASSSSSQGDNEQFF.

The chain carries TRBV20-1 and TRBJ2-7; no reliable D call. V lost 4 bases to trimming and J lost 0 bases, with 7 bases between them. The germline V gene has CDR1 DFQATT and CDR2 SNEGSKA (reference sequence). The length of the CDR3 is 12 residues. CDR3 amino acids: CSAIRSSYEQYF. DNA for the CDR3: TGCAGTGCTATCAGGAGCTCCTACGAGCAGTACTTC.